Below are 19 T cell receptor beta chains sequenced from a single sample in a study of response to subunit inactivated influenza vaccine. TCRdb reprocessed the RT-PCR reads with MiXCR, giving one entry per CDR3 protein. The sample lists 650,000 or so distinct CDR3 sequences, less than 15% occurring once. Material: PBMCs from blood, obtained roughly 15 days before vaccination. The receptors stem from a man aged 45 to 65 who received an inactivated influenza vaccine.

This clonotype was seen more than once but under ten times. V is TRBV4-3 and J is TRBJ1-2; possible D gene TRBD1, 5 bases. V was shortened by 4 bases and J by 5 bases, with 26 bases between the two germline ends. The CDR3 loop spans 18 amino acids. The germline CDR1 and CDR2 sequences are LGHNA and YSLEER. For the CDR3, the DNA is TGCGCCAGCAGCCTGAGGGGCCAGCCGGGACCGATGGTATATGGCTACACCTTC. It translates to CASSLRGQPGPMVYGYTF.

The chain couples TRBV12-3 or TRBV12-4 to TRBJ1-1; no clear D. V lost 3 bases and J lost 0, with 11 bases in between. The CDR3 contains 15 residues. As DNA, the CDR3 is TGTGCCAGCAGTTTGGGGATAAGCATGAACACTGAAGCTTTCTTT. Its translation is CASSLGISMNTEAFF.

The chain joins TRBV4-2 to TRBJ1-4; D gene unclear. The length of the CDR3 is 19 residues. V lost 0 bases and J 0 bases, leaving 17 bases between the germline ends. Germline V gene data show CDR1 as LGHNA and CDR2 as YNFKEQ. The CDR3 reads CASSQDPYLEVATNEKLFF. In nucleotides, the CDR3 is TGTGCCAGCAGCCAAGACCCATATTTGGAGGTCGCAACTAATGAAAAACTGTTTTTT.

V gene TRBV12-3 or TRBV12-4 combines with J gene TRBJ2-7; 8 bases fit TRBD1. The J segment lost 4 bases and the V segment lost 2 bases, leaving 7 bases of the junction unmatched. This CDR3 is 15 amino acids long. In nucleotides, the CDR3 is TGTGCCAGCAGTTTAAGGGGGACAGGCGAATACGAGCAGTACTTC. Its translation: CASSLRGTGEYEQYF.

The J gene is TRBJ2-1, the V gene TRBV12-3 or TRBV12-4; 11 positions match TRBD1. The CDR3 is 13 residues long. With V trimmed by 11 bases and J by 6 bases, 6 bases remained unmatched. CDR3 bases: TGTGCCCTTACGGGACAGGGGGGCAATGAGCAGTTCTTC. Residues: CALTGQGGNEQFF.

This chain connects TRBV2 to TRBJ2-5; D perhaps matches TRBD2 (6 bases). There are 14 residues in the CDR3. Per germline, CDR1 SNHLY and CDR2 FYNNEI. Trimming stripped 5 bases from V and 5 bases from J, with 15 bases between. The CDR3 DNA sequence: TGTGCCAGCAGTTCAACCCGGAGGGATGAGACCCAGTACTTC. This codes for CASSSTRRDETQYF.

This clonotype was detected a few times. This rearrangement joins TRBV28 to TRBJ2-7; TRBD2 matches 11 bases. The V segment lost 4 bases and the J segment 0 bases; nucleotides outside the gene matches: 8. The CDR3 is 17 amino acids. Germline values: CDR1 MDHEN, CDR2 SYDVKM. CDR3 nucleotides: TGTGCCAGCAGTTCCGGGACTAGCGGACTGAGCTCCTACGAGCAGTACTTC. Translation: CASSSGTSGLSSYEQYF.

This clonotype was counted only a few times. The chain links TRBV4-3 to TRBJ2-6; no firm D call. There are 18 residues in the CDR3. Germline loops: CDR1 LGHNA, CDR2 YSLEER. Trimming pared 5 bases from V and 0 bases from J, leaving 17 bases between. The CDR3 region is CASSTRRAAASGANVLTF. The CDR3 region has the DNA TGCGCCAGCAGCACCCGTCGGGCGGCGGCCTCTGGGGCCAACGTCCTGACTTTC.

The chain employs TRBV7-2 and TRBJ2-7; maybe TRBD2 (6 bases). The CDR3 length is 17 residues. Germline V gene lookup returns CDR1 SGHTA and CDR2 FQGNSA. The germline V and J ends were trimmed by 1 base and 1 base, with 17 bases remaining between them. For the CDR3, the DNA is TGTGCCAGCAGCTTAGTTCCGGGGGACCGCAATTCCTACGAGCAGTACTTC. Its translation is CASSLVPGDRNSYEQYF.

This chain links TRBV10-3 with TRBJ2-7; TRBD2 matches 11 bases. There are 14 residues in the CDR3. V shed 7 bases and J 11 bases; nucleotides not matched to a gene: 13. Germline assignment: CDR1 ENHRY and CDR2 SYGVKD. The CDR3 DNA is TGTGCCATCAATGTGACTAGCGGGACTAAAGAAGAGTACTTC. Its protein is CAINVTSGTKEEYF.

V usage is TRBV20-1 and J usage is TRBJ2-1; 10 bases align to TRBD2. The CDR3 loop spans 15 amino acids. CDR1 DFQATT and CDR2 SNEGSKA come from the germline V gene (reference sequence). V shed 0 bases, J shed 6 bases, and the junction held 5 bases outside the gene matches. The DNA of the CDR3 is TGCAGTGCTAGAGATCGTAGCGGGAGGATCAATGAGCAGTTCTTC. As protein: CSARDRSGRINEQFF.

In this sample, this clonotype turned up a few times. V usage is TRBV27 and J usage is TRBJ2-3, with D perhaps matching TRBD2 (7 bases). This CDR3 contains 14 residues. Germline CDR1 and CDR2: MNHEY and SMNVEV (reference sequence). With 8 bases removed from V and 5 bases from J, the gap between germline ends came to 17 bases. CDR3 nucleotides: TGTGCCAGCCGAGGTCGGGGGGCTGTAGATACGCAGTATTTT. Its translation is CASRGRGAVDTQYF.

The chain carries TRBV2 and TRBJ1-2; 9 nucleotides match TRBD1. CDR3 length: 14 amino acids. Trimming cost V 6 bases and J 4 bases; bases outside gene matches: 6. In germline, CDR1 is SNHLY, CDR2 FYNNEI. The CDR3 protein is CASRQGAFIYGYTF. The CDR3 bases are TGTGCCAGCAGACAGGGGGCGTTTATCTATGGCTACACCTTC.

This clonotype was recorded at least ten times. The V and J genes are TRBV5-6 and TRBJ1-5, with D hard to call. Per the germline V gene, CDR1 is SGHDT and CDR2 is YYEEEE. This CDR3 has 13 residues. The germline V and J ends were trimmed by 4 bases and 7 bases, with 12 bases remaining between them. The CDR3: CASSVNLRQPQHF. Here the CDR3 DNA reads TGTGCCAGCAGCGTTAATTTGAGACAGCCCCAGCATTTT.

At least ten counts were recorded for this clonotype. The chain joins TRBV12-3 or TRBV12-4 to TRBJ1-2; D uncertain. The CDR3 length is 13 residues. V was clipped by 6 bases and J by 8 bases, with 16 bases between them. The CDR3 spells CASRPVLGSGYTF. The CDR3 DNA reads as TGTGCCAGCAGGCCAGTGTTGGGTTCCGGCTACACCTTC.

Many counts were recorded for this clonotype. The chain combines TRBV28 with TRBJ2-7; 11 nucleotides line up with TRBD1. The CDR3 covers 15 residues. V trimming: 6 bases; J trimming: 6 bases; junction bases outside the gene matches: 10. Germline V gene data show CDR1 as MDHEN and CDR2 as SYDVKM. This CDR3 is CASRSPGQGAAEQYF. The CDR3 coding sequence is TGTGCCAGCAGATCCCCTGGACAGGGGGCGGCCGAGCAGTACTTC.

This clonotype was seen only a few times. The chain combines TRBV18 with TRBJ2-5; weak D call: TRBD2 (5 bases). Between the trimmed V and J ends, which lost 1 base and 1 base, there was a span of 10 bases. Germline-derived CDR1 and CDR2 are KGHSH and LQKENI. The CDR3 consists of 15 residues. The CDR3 loop is CASSPQSSSQETQYF. CDR3 nucleotide sequence: TGTGCCAGCTCACCACAGTCTAGCAGCCAAGAGACCCAGTACTTC.

This clonotype was seen repeatedly, ten times or more. The chain carries TRBV6-5 and TRBJ2-3; TRBD1 aligns across 7 bases. CDR3 size: 15 residues. Germline CDR1 reads MNHEY; CDR2 reads SVGAGI. The V and J ends lost 0 bases and 1 base, in that order; junction bases with no gene match: 1. CDR3 loop: CASSYSGQRTDTQYF. The CDR3 DNA follows: TGTGCCAGCAGTTACTCGGGACAGCGCACAGATACGCAGTATTTT.

The CDR3 protein is CASSLGSRYNEQFF. DNA for the CDR3: TGTGCCAGCAGCTTAGGTTCGAGGTACAATGAGCAGTTCTTC. This chain connects TRBV7-7 to TRBJ2-1; no firm D call. Germline V gene data show CDR1 as SSHAT and CDR2 as FNYEAQ (reference sequence). This CDR3 is 14 amino acids long. Between the trimmed V and J ends, which lost 1 base and 4 bases, there was a span of 8 bases.